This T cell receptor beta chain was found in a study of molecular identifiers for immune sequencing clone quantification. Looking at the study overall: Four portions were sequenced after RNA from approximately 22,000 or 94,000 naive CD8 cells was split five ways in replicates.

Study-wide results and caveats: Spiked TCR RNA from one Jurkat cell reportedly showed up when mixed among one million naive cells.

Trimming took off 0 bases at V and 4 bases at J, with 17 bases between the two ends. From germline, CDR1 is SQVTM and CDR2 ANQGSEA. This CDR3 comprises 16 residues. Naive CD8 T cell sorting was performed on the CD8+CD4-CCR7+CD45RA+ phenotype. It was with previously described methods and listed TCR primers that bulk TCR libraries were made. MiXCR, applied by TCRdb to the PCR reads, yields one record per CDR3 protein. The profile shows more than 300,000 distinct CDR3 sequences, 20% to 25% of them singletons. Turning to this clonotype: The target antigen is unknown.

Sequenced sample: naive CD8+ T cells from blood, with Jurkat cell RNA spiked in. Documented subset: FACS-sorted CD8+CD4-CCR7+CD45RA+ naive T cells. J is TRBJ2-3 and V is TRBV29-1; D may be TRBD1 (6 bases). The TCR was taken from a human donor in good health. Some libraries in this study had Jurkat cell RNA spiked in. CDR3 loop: CSVEDLGVGGSDTQYF. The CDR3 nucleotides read TGCAGCGTTGAAGATTTAGGGGTTGGGGGCTCAGATACGCAGTATTTT.